This T cell receptor beta chain was captured in a study of beta chain features in type 1 diabetes. Study findings and constraints: For patients and controls alike, PCR might favor shorter templates to the same degree. Patients with type 1 diabetes carried fewer insertions and had more deletions at their VDJ junctions. Cells with high TCR expression could be over-represented by cDNA sequencing.

About this clone itself: What it recognizes is unknown.

The whole isolated RNA underwent reverse transcription, so sequencing captured expressed TCRB transcripts. Clones were read by immunoSEQ multiplex PCR, and TCRdb kept only the in-frame ones, dropping some. This table holds fewer than 250,000 clones, approximately 70% found once. Naive, central memory, regulatory and stem cell-like memory cells within the CD4+ compartment were sorted using CD45RO/CCR7/CD25/CD127/CD95/CD27. Sequencing was done on a sample of naive CD4+ T cells from blood. This clonotype originated in a young man in good health.

CDR3 in amino acids: CAWTRASNRLNEQFF. The CDR3 DNA follows: TGTGCCTGGACCCGGGCCAGTAATAGACTAAATGAGCAGTTCTTC. This chain connects TRBV30 to TRBJ2-1; a weak D match, TRBD2 (5 bases). Germline-derived CDR1 and CDR2 are GTSNPN and SVGIG (reference sequence). Trimming removed 4 bases at V and 7 bases at J, with 20 bases between. The CDR3 length is 15 residues. Drawing the rest from reference TRBV30 and TRBJ2-1, the complete variable domain is SQTIHQWPATLVQPVGSPLSLECTVEGTSNPNLYWYRQAAGRGLQLLFYSVGIGQISSEVPQNLSASRPQDRQFILSSKKLLLSDSGFYLCAWTRASNRLNEQFFGPGTRLTVL.